This T cell receptor beta chain derives from a study of PD-L1 blockade in urothelial cancer. The repertoire was sequenced with immunoSEQ multiplex PCR; TCRdb's copy has only in-frame clones and lacks some. This repertoire shows tens of thousands of clones, about 81% found once; its top ten account for 8% to 9.5%. The CDR3 totals 16 residues. V was shortened by 2 bases and J by 0 bases, with 11 bases between the two germline ends. Germline V lookup: CDR1 SGHNT, CDR2 YENEEA. The genes are TRBV11-3 and TRBJ1-3; D remains unclear. This specimen consisted of PBMCs, obtained around atezolizumab (anti-PD-L1) treatment. The source is a man aged 70-80 years with urothelial cancer. Here the CDR3 reads CASSLQTTTSGNTIYF. In DNA, the CDR3 is TGTGCCAGCAGCTTACAGACTACGACCTCTGGAAACACCATATATTTT.